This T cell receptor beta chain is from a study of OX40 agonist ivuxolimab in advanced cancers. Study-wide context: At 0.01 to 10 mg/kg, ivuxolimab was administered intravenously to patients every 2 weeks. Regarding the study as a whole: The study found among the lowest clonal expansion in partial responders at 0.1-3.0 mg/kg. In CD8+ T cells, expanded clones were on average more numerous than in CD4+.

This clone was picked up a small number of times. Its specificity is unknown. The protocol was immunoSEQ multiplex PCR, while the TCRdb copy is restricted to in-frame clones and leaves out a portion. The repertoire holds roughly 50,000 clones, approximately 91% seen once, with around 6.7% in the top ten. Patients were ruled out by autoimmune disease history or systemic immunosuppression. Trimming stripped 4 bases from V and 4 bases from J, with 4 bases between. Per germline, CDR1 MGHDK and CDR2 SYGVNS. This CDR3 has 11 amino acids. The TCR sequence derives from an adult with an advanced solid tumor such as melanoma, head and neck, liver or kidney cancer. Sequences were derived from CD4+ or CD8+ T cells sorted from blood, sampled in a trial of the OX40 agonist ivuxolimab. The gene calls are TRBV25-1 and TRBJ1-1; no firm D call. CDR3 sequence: CASSVGTEAFF. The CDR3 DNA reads TGTGCCAGCAGTGTCGGCACTGAAGCTTTCTTT. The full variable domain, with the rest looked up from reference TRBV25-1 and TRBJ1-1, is EADIYQTPRYLVIGTGKKITLECSQTMGHDKMYWYQQDPGMELHLIHYSYGVNSTEKGDLSSESTVSRIRTEHFPLTLESARPSHTSQYLCASSVGTEAFFGQGTRLTVV.